This TCR beta chain was sequenced for a study of long-term antiretroviral therapy in people with HIV (dated by TCRdb to 2022 to 2024). Describing the broader study: Collection of the earliest samples took place about a decade ahead of the 2015 WHO recommendation for immediate ART, at a time when ART was typically delayed until CD4 counts fell. Whether ART initiation and durable HIV suppression were associated with changes in peripheral blood TRB repertoire composition and diversity was tested in a retrospective serial study. Of the roughly 32 participants with HIV, about twelve were female. No cross-contamination during QIAcube processing was seen in test extractions of a monoclonal T-cell line run alongside a few dozen polyclonal samples. The cohort contributed fewer than 200 cryopreserved PBMC samples from 30 adults with confirmed HIV infection, collected serially over a mean of approximately 6 years (range 1-12).

To be included, a participant needed at least one PBMC sample from before ART initiation plus at least two post-ART samples. Treatment was received in the United States of America by all participants with HIV. Before DNA extraction, cryopreserved samples of about 0.9-11 million PBMC were thawed and then washed. At the time of the earliest PBMC sample, participants with HIV were aged between roughly 20 and 55 years. Per participant, PBMC samples came from 1-4 timepoints prior to ART initiation and 2-8 timepoints following ART initiation, for a median of 7 samples. For every participant, serial HIV viral load, CD4+ T-cell count, ART history and demographic data were obtained. Using a Qiagen kit on a QIAcube, genomic DNA was extracted from unsorted PBMC, with samples processed in batches of 12. The immunoSEQ hsTCRB v3.0 assay was used at survey level resolution for TRB variable region sequencing. The targeted TRB sequencing depth was about 40,000-50,000 T-cell genomes per sample. Pooled TRB libraries were sequenced on an Illumina MiSeq with a v3 150-cycle kit. As for the original processing: Repertoire analysis was run in R within a reproducible Nextflow workflow that covered QC, data transformation and analysis. Custom analyses were implemented in LymphoSeq2, an R package for AIRR-Seq data exploration. A handful of samples that yielded fewer than 5000 total TRB sequences were excluded, so that fewer than 200 HIV repertoires were analyzed. Among the roughly 200 retained HIV repertoires, more than 55 were collected before ART initiation and approximately 130 after ART initiation. Repertoires were downsampled to 5000 TRB nucleotide sequences, and summary statistics were averaged over 100 downsampling iterations. Only TRB sequences with CDR3 regions of at least seven amino acids were retained for analysis. Two measures captured diversity: a Shannon entropy-derived clonality score and the Gini coefficient. In the repertoire networks, any two of the top 5000 CDR3 amino acid sequences were linked whenever the two sequences differed by an edit distance of one. For TRB CDR3 amino acid sequences, GLIPH2 was used to predict antigen specificity groups and MHC restriction. Known CMV, EBV, HIV or tissue antigen associations were flagged by matching CDR3 amino acid sequences against VDJdb and McPAS-TCR. Pre-ART, post-ART and control groups were compared with Wilcoxon signed-rank tests and Holm-Bonferroni correction. The source is immuneACCESS, and TCRdb retained only in-frame sequences with V and J called. Part of the clones is not carried over; for the studies checked, unresolved V genes explain less than half of this, and the remainder is unexplained. V, J and clone size were drawn from that table, and D and trimming were deduced from the DNA. This sample holds just under 35,000 clones; roughly 81% were observed only once. The top ten constitute more than 4.5% of the sample.

There are 15 amino acids in the CDR3, from cysteine to phenylalanine inclusive. The kept DNA is CDR3 alone, 45 bases in frame from the first base. Trimmed from V: 4 bases; trimmed from J: 7 bases; junction bases lacking a gene match: 9. The germline V gene yields SGHRS for CDR1 and YFSETQ for CDR2. This clone was observed once. Its specific antigen is unknown. Within one base of it there is no much larger clone, and no base qualities were kept. Overall study outcomes, separate from this receptor: Limited PBMC availability meant only the TCR beta chain was sequenced, without alpha chain pairing. Because pre-ART samples had limited cell numbers, unsorted PBMC were profiled rather than sorted CD4+ and CD8+ T cells. A significant increase in TRB diversity was found to be associated with ART initiation, although TRB diversity was observed to remain significantly below that of transplant donor controls even after long-term ART. Inferences about post-ART repertoire changes are limited because no data were available on ART adherence, viral resistance or therapy changes. Expanded TRB clones identified before ART initiation dominated the repertoire across all time points, though the dominance fluctuated and decreased in many PLHIV after ART. Narrower CDR3 length ranges were observed in HIV repertoires than in controls, and an antigen-experienced repertoire with only a slight naive shift after ART was suggested by the network structure. The samples span the years 2004 to 2017, and the ART regimens used at that time may not be as effective as current regimens.

The source is a woman in her twenties or thirties with HIV. The rearrangement combines TRBV5-1 with TRBJ1-4, with 8 central nucleotides matching TRBD1. The starting material was unsorted PBMCs, obtained 2.8 years before starting antiretroviral therapy. Here is the DNA: TGCGCCAGCAGCAGTGGACAGGGTCTTGGTGAAAAACTGTTTTTT. Its product reads: CASSSGQGLGEKLFF.